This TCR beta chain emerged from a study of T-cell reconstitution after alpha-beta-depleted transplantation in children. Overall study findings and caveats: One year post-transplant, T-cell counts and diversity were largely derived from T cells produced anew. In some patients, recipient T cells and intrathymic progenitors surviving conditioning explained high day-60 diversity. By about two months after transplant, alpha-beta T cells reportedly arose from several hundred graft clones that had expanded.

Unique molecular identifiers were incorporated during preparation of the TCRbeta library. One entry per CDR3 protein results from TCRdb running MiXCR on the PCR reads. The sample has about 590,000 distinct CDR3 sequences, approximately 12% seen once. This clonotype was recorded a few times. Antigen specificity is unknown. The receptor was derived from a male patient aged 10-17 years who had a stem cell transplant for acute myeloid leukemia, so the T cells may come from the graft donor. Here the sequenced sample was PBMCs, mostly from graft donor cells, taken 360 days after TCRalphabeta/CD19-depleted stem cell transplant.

The CDR3, as DNA: TGCAGCGCCACCGGGGCCGTCATGAACACTGAAGCTTTCTTT. Its translation is CSATGAVMNTEAFF. The chain links TRBV29-1 to TRBJ1-1; TRBD1 might be the D (5 bases). The CDR3 extends over 14 amino acids. CDR1 and CDR2 (germline): SQVTM, ANQGSEA. The V and J ends lost 7 bases and 0 bases respectively, with 15 bases between them.